This entry concerns a single T cell receptor (beta chain). What it recognizes is unknown. This sample was taken from a study of cytomegalovirus exposure and HLA in healthy donors. Study-level findings and limits: Based on reports, TCR beta sequences accurately predicted HLA-A and HLA-B alleles for most subjects.

The PCR was carried out with 60 Vbeta primers and 13 Jbeta primers. The method was immunoSEQ multiplex PCR; TCRdb's version includes in-frame clones alone and lacks a portion of them. The data hold about 160,000 clones, with about 88% observed a single time. The CDR3 consists of 15 residues. V lost 8 bases to trimming and J lost 3 bases, with 16 bases between them. Per germline, CDR1 MNHEY and CDR2 SVGAGI. Sequencing was performed on PBMCs. This TCR came from a young woman in good health and CMV-seronegative. The V call is TRBV6-5, the J call TRBJ2-2, with D possibly TRBD1 on 5 matching bases. CDR3 sequence (DNA): TGTGCCAGCCTATCCAGGGCAGACCACACCGGGGAGCTGTTTTTT. It codes for CASLSRADHTGELFF.